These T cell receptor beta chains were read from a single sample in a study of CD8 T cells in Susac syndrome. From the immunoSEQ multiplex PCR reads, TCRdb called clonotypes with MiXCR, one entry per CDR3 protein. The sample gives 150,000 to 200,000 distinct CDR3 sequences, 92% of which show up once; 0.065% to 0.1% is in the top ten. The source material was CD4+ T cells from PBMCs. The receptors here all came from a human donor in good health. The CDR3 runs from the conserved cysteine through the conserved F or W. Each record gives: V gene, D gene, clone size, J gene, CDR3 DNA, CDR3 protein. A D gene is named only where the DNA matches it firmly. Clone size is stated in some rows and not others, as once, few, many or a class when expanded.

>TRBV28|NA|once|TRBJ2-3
TGTGCCAGCGAGTCACCCACAGATACGCAGTATTTT
CASESPTDTQYF
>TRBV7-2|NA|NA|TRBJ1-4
TGTGCCAGCAGCCTGCGCGGGGGGGATAATGAAAAACTGTTTTTT
CASSLRGGDNEKLFF
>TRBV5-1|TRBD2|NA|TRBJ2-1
TGCGCCAGCAGCCACCCACGGGGAACTAGCGGTTACAATGAGCAGTTCTTC
CASSHPRGTSGYNEQFF
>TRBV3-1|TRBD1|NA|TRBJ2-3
TGTGCCAGCAGCCAAACCGGGACAGTGCGTTATACGCAGTATTTT
CASSQTGTVRYTQYF
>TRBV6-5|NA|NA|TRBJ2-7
TGTGCCAGCAGCGCCGTATTACCGGAGCAGTACTTC
CASSAVLPEQYF
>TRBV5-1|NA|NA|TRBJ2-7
TGCGCCAGCACCGTTACGGGTGGGAGCTCCTACGAGCAGTACTTC
CASTVTGGSSYEQYF
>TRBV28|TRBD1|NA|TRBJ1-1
TGTGCCAGCACCCGACCGGACAGGTCGAACACTGAAGCTTTCTTT
CASTRPDRSNTEAFF
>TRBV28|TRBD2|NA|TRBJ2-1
TGTGCCAGCAGTTCAACCGGGACTAGCGTAAGTCGGCAGTTCTTC
CASSSTGTSVSRQFF
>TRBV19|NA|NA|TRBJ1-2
TGTGCCACCCGTGGGAGCGGGACATATGGGGCCTTCAACTATGGCTACACCTTC
CATRGSGTYGAFNYGYTF
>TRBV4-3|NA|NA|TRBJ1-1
TGCGCCAGCAGCCAAGAGATAGGGCGGGCTTTCTTT
CASSQEIGRAFF
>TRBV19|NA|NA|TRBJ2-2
TGTGCCAGTATCAAAAATGGACAGGGAGGGATGGCCGGGGAGCTGTTTTTT
CASIKNGQGGMAGELFF
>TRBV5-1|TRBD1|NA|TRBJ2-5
TGCGCCAGCAGAACAGGGGCCCAACAAGAGACCCAGTACTTC
CASRTGAQQETQYF
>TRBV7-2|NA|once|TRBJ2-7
TGTGCCAGCAGCTTTAGGGGAGAATACGAGCAGTACTTC
CASSFRGEYEQYF
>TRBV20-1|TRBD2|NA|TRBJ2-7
TGCAGTGCTAGAGATAACGGGAGGGCTAGCGGTGACTCCTACGAGCAGTACTTC
CSARDNGRASGDSYEQYF
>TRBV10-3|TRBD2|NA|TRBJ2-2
TGTGCCATCAGTGGACTAGCGGGAAACACCGGGGAGCTGTTTTTT
CAISGLAGNTGELFF
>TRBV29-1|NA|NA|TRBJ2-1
TGCAGCGTACCAGGGGGGGGCTGGGGGTACAATGAGCAGTTCTTC
CSVPGGGWGYNEQFF
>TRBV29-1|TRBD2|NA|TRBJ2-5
TGCAGCGTTGGCGCTAGCGGGAGAGCTCAAGAGACCCAGTACTTC
CSVGASGRAQETQYF
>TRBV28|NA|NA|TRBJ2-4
TGTGCCAGCAGTTTCAGACCGATGAAAAACATTCAGTACTTC
CASSFRPMKNIQYF
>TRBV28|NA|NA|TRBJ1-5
TGTGCCAGCAGTTGGGATCAGCCCCAGCATTTT
CASSWDQPQHF
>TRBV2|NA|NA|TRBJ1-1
TGTGCCAGCACCTTAAGAGGGGAAGCTTTCTTT
CASTLRGEAFF
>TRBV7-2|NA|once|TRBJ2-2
TGTGCCAGCAGCTTAGGTCGAGCAGGACGGACCGGGGAGCTGTTTTTT
CASSLGRAGRTGELFF
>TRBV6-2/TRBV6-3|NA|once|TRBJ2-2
TGTGCCAGCAGTCCGGTCCAGCAGGCTCGACACCGGTTGGTGTTTTTT
CASSPVQQARHRLVFF
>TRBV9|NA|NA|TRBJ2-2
TGTGCCAGCAGCGTAGACGGGATCACCGGGGAGCTGTTTTTT
CASSVDGITGELFF
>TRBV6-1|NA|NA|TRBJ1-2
TGTGCCAGCAGTGAAGCGCTTCGGAGTGGCTACACCTTC
CASSEALRSGYTF
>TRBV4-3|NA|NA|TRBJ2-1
TGCGCCAGCAGCCAAGATAGGAGTACCTACAATGAGCAGTTCTTC
CASSQDRSTYNEQFF
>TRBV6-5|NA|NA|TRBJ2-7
TGTGCCAGCAGCCTTCGGGACGGGCACTCCTACGAGCAGTACTTC
CASSLRDGHSYEQYF
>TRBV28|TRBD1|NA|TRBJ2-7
TGTGCCAGCAGCGCAGGGACAGCCTACGAGCAGTACTTC
CASSAGTAYEQYF
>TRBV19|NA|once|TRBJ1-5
TGTGCCAGTAGTATGATACAGTGGCGGACGGCGGGCAATCAGCCCCAGCATTTT
CASSMIQWRTAGNQPQHF
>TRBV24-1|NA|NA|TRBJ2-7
TGTGCCACCAGTGATCCACGGCGGGCTGGCGAGCAGTACTTC
CATSDPRRAGEQYF
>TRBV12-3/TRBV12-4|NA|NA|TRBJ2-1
TGTGCCAGCAGTAAGGGTCCGGGCTCCTACAATGAGCAGTTCTTC
CASSKGPGSYNEQFF
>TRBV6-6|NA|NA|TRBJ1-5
TGTGCCAGCAGTTCCTCTCAGCCCCAGCATTTT
CASSSSQPQHF
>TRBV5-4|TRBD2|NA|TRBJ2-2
TGTGCCAGCAGTTCAAGGACTAGTAACACCGGGGAGCTGTTTTTT
CASSSRTSNTGELFF
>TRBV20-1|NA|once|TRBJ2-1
TGCAGTGCTAGAAGCCACGCCCCTGGGAATGAGCAGTTCTTC
CSARSHAPGNEQFF
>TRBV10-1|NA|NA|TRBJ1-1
TGCGCCAGCAGTGATGGTCAGGGGTTTTCGAACACTGAAGCTTTCTTT
CASSDGQGFSNTEAFF
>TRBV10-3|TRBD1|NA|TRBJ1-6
TGTGCCAGCCAGGGGGCCGATTCACCCCTCCACTTT
CASQGADSPLHF
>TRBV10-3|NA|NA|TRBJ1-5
TGTGCCATCAGTGAGTCTTTGGGGGCGGATTATCAGCCCCAGCATTTT
CAISESLGADYQPQHF
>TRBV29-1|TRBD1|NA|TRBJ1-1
TGCAGCGCCGCGACAGGGACGAACACTGAAGCTTTCTTT
CSAATGTNTEAFF
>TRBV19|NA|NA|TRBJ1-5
TGTGCCAGTAGTACCGATAGGGCCAGGGGCAATCAGCCCCAGCATTTT
CASSTDRARGNQPQHF
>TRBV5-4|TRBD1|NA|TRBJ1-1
TGTGCCAGCAGCTGGGGACAGGGAGACACTGAAGCTTTCTTT
CASSWGQGDTEAFF
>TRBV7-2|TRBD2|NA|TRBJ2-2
TGTGCCAGCAGCTTTAGCGGGGGGCGGATCATCCACACCGGGGAGCTGTTTTTT
CASSFSGGRIIHTGELFF
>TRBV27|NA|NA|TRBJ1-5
TGTGCCAGCGGGCTAAGGGGTTCGGATCAGCCCCAGCATTTT
CASGLRGSDQPQHF
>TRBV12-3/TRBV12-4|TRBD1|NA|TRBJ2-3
TGTGCCAGCGAAGGGACAGGGAGTCCAGGGACGCAGTATTTT
CASEGTGSPGTQYF
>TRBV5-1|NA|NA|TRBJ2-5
TGCGCCAGCAGCTTGGCGGGAGCGGGAGAGACCCAGTACTTC
CASSLAGAGETQYF
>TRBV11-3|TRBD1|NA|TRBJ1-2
TGTGCCAGCAGCCTGACAGGGATGAGAGGCTACACCTTC
CASSLTGMRGYTF
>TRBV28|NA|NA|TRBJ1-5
TGTGCCAGCACCCGCAGGACTGGCAATCAGCCCCAGCATTTT
CASTRRTGNQPQHF
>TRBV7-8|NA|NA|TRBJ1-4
TGTGCCAGCAGGATTACCCCTTTCAATGAAAAACTGTTTTTT
CASRITPFNEKLFF
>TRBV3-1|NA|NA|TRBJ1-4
TGTGCCAGCAGCCAAAATCGTCATGAAAAACTGTTTTTT
CASSQNRHEKLFF
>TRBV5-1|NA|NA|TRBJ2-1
TGCGCCAGCAGCTTGGGTTCAGACCCCTACAATGAGCAGTTCTTC
CASSLGSDPYNEQFF
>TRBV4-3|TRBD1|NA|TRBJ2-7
TGCGCCAGCAGCCAGGACGACAGGGTCTACGAGCAGTACTTC
CASSQDDRVYEQYF
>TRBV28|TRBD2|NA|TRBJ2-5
TGTGCCAGCAGTTCGACCGGGACTAGCGGCCAAGAGACCCAGTACTTC
CASSSTGTSGQETQYF
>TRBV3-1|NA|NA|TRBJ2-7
TGTGCCAGCAGCCAAGAAGGCGGCTCCTACGAGCAGTACTTC
CASSQEGGSYEQYF
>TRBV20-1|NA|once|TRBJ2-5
TGCAGTTCCAGCACGGACGGCGCGGAGACCCAGTACTTC
CSSSTDGAETQYF
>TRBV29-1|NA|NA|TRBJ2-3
TGCAGCGTTGAATTTGATCCCCGTAGTGATACGCAGTATTTT
CSVEFDPRSDTQYF
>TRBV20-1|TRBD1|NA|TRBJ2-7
TGCAGTGCTAGTGGGACAGGGGGTCTAGCGGGCTACTACGAGCAGTACTTC
CSASGTGGLAGYYEQYF
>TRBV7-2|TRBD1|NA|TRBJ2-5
TGTGCCAGCAGCGTGACAGGGCCCCAAGAGACCCAGTACTTC
CASSVTGPQETQYF
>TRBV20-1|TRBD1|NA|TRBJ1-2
TGCAGTGCTAGACCCGACAGGGCCGGAGAAGGCTACACCTTC
CSARPDRAGEGYTF
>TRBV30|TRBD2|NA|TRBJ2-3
TGTGCCTGGAGTGTAACACTAGCGGGAAGAGATACGCAGTATTTT
CAWSVTLAGRDTQYF
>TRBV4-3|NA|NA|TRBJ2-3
TGCGCCAGCAGCCAAGATAACGGGAACACAGATACGCAGTATTTT
CASSQDNGNTDTQYF
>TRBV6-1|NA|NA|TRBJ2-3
TGTGCCAGCAAGCTCACAGATACGCAGTATTTT
CASKLTDTQYF
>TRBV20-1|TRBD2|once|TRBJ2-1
TGCAGTGCTAGAGAGGGGCGGGGGAGAACCTACAATGAGCAGTTCTTC
CSAREGRGRTYNEQFF